The 26 T cell receptor beta chains reported below all come from one sample, sequenced in a study of neurological immune-mediated disorders. TCRdb re-called the 5' RACE reads with MiXCR, one entry per CDR3 protein. The sample carries fewer than 65,000 distinct CDR3 sequences, about 4% recorded once. The sequenced sample consisted of PBMCs. The receptors shown here come from a man aged 45-65 years with multiple sclerosis.

The table lists this clonotype with many counts. The chain couples TRBV4-2 to TRBJ1-1; the D gene is possibly TRBD1 (5 bases). The CDR3 totals 16 residues. Between the trimmed V and J ends, which lost 5 bases and 6 bases, there was a span of 22 bases. Germline CDR1 LGHNA, CDR2 YNFKEQ. CDR3 in DNA: TGTGCCAGCAGCTACCGTGAGGTAGACAGTCGTGCTGAAGCTTTCTTT. Translating gives CASSYREVDSRAEAFF.

This clonotype was counted at least ten times. V and J are TRBV29-1 and TRBJ2-1; TRBD2 aligns across 11 bases. CDR1 and CDR2 from the germline V gene are SQVTM and ANQGSEA. The CDR3 sequence is 15 residues long. The V gene end was trimmed by 1 base and the J gene end by 10 bases; junction bases not matched to a gene: 9. The DNA for the CDR3 is TGCAGCGTTGAAGGCTTGACTAGCGGGGATTGGGAGCAGTTCTTC. This sequence encodes CSVEGLTSGDWEQFF.

A single count supports this clonotype. The chain has TRBV5-1 and TRBJ1-1, with D possibly matching TRBD1 (6 bases). This CDR3 is built from 16 residues. Trimming removed 3 bases at V and 7 bases at J, with 22 bases between. The germline V gene has CDR1 SGHRS and CDR2 YFSETQ. CDR3 sequence: CASSWGAQRVRGEAFF. In nucleotides, the CDR3 is TGCGCCAGCAGCTGGGGGGCTCAGAGGGTACGGGGTGAAGCTTTCTTT.

This clonotype was observed many times. This rearrangement joins TRBV4-1 to TRBJ2-2, with D unclear. This CDR3 has 18 residues. Germline loops: CDR1 MGHRA, CDR2 YSYEKL. V shed 1 base and J shed 1 base, with 16 bases lying between them. The CDR3 region is CASSQAPIALENTGELFF. The CDR3 bases are TGCGCCAGCAGCCAAGCTCCCATAGCTCTGGAGAACACCGGGGAGCTGTTTTTT.

The sample holds many counts of this clonotype. The V gene is TRBV28, the J gene TRBJ2-1; 8 positions agree with TRBD1. Germline CDR1 is MDHEN and CDR2 is SYDVKM. Unmatched junction bases numbered 11, after V lost 5 bases and J lost 8 bases. The CDR3 sequence is 15 residues long. CDR3 region: CASSNRDRIYHEQFF. Written as DNA, the CDR3 is TGTGCCAGCAGTAACCGGGACAGGATTTACCATGAGCAGTTCTTC.

This clonotype has a handful of counts. The gene calls are TRBV5-1 and TRBJ2-3; D is unresolved. Trimming pared 6 bases from V and 2 bases from J, leaving 16 bases between. This CDR3 has 15 amino acids. CDR1 and CDR2 (germline): SGHRS, YFSETQ. CDR3 amino acids: CASTFSARITDTQYF. Here the CDR3 DNA reads TGCGCCAGCACTTTTTCGGCTAGGATCACAGATACGCAGTATTTT.

Many counts were recorded for this clonotype. The rearrangement uses TRBV28 and TRBJ2-2, with D possibly being TRBD1 or TRBD2 (5 bases each). The germline V and J ends were trimmed by 5 bases and 7 bases, with 17 bases remaining between them. The CDR3 sequence is 15 residues long. Germline V gives CDR1 MDHEN, CDR2 SYDVKM. The CDR3 sequence: CASSEDRGLGGELFF. CDR3 in DNA: TGTGCCAGCAGTGAAGACCGGGGCCTGGGCGGGGAGCTGTTTTTT.

The table lists this clonotype with many counts. This chain links TRBV5-1 with TRBJ1-6; D unresolved. With 2 bases removed from V and 14 bases from J, the gap between germline ends came to 26 bases. The CDR3 totals 17 residues. CDR1 and CDR2 from the germline V gene are SGHRS and YFSETQ. The DNA of the CDR3 is TGCGCCAGCAGCTTCGGACCTGACGGACCGGAATCGAGATCCCTCCACTTT. Translating gives CASSFGPDGPESRSLHF. The entire variable domain, with the rest obtained from reference TRBV5-1 and TRBJ1-6, is as follows: KAGVTQTPRYLIKTRGQQVTLSCSPISGHRSVSWYQQTPGQGLQFLFEYFSETQRNKGNFPGRFSGRQFSNSRSEMNVSTLELGDSALYLCASSFGPDGPESRSLHFGNGTRLTVT.

This clonotype was detected many times. The CDR3 coding sequence is TGTGCCAGCAGTCCTGGGGTAGCGGGGGGTCCGACGTATAGCACAGATACGCAGTATTTT. Its protein product is CASSPGVAGGPTYSTDTQYF. The chain employs TRBV12-3 or TRBV12-4 and TRBJ2-3, with 10 bases that match TRBD2. The CDR3 has 20 residues. V shed 5 bases and J 0 bases; nucleotides not matched to a gene: 17.

This clonotype was detected a few times. The chain carries TRBV20-1 and TRBJ2-1; D is undetermined. The V end lost 3 bases, the J end lost 6 bases, and 9 bases lay between the germline ends. The V gene's germline CDR1 is DFQATT and CDR2 SNEGSKA (reference sequence). The CDR3 contains 12 residues. The CDR3 loop is CSASLQLNEQFF. Here the CDR3 DNA reads TGCAGTGCTAGTTTGCAGCTCAATGAGCAGTTCTTC.

This clonotype has ten or more counts. The CDR3 loop reads CASSTSGTYKETQYF. The DNA of the CDR3 is TGTGCCAGCAGCACATCCGGGACGTATAAAGAGACCCAGTACTTC. The J gene is TRBJ2-5, the V gene TRBV7-9; D might be TRBD1 or TRBD2, each matching 5 bases. V was clipped by 5 bases and J by 3 bases, with 16 bases between them. Germline CDR1 and CDR2: SEHNR and FQNEAQ (reference sequence). The CDR3 loop spans 15 amino acids. The whole variable domain, filled in from reference TRBV7-9 and TRBJ2-5, reads DTGVSQNPRHKITKRGQNVTFRCDPISEHNRLYWYRQTLGQGPEFLTYFQNEAQLEKSRLLSDRFSAERPKGSFSTLEIQRTEQGDSAMYLCASSTSGTYKETQYFGPGTRLLVL.

This clonotype was picked up many times. This chain links TRBV20-1 with TRBJ2-4; the D is unclear. V was pared by 6 bases and J by 5 bases, with 14 bases between. Germline assignment: CDR1 DFQATT and CDR2 SNEGSKA (reference sequence). The CDR3 consists of 13 residues. The CDR3 DNA reads TGCAGTGCCTACTCACGGGCCCAAAACATTCAGTACTTC. Translation gives CSAYSRAQNIQYF.

Ten or more counts support this clonotype. The V gene is TRBV7-9, the J gene TRBJ2-1; TRBD2 might be the D (6 bases). V dropped 0 bases and J dropped 4 bases, with 7 bases sitting between them. Germline V gene sequence: CDR1 SEHNR, CDR2 FQNEAQ (reference sequence). There are 14 residues in the CDR3. In DNA form, the CDR3 reads TGTGCCAGCAGCTTAGCGGCGGGGTACAATGAGCAGTTCTTC. Protein sequence: CASSLAAGYNEQFF.

This clonotype showed up many times. The chain has TRBV7-9 and TRBJ2-1, with 9 bases that match TRBD1. CDR1 SEHNR and CDR2 FQNEAQ come from the germline V gene (reference sequence). This CDR3 region has 13 residues. V gave up 10 bases and J gave up 8 bases; unmatched junction bases: 9. The CDR3 protein is CATRQGGVDEQFF. CDR3 coding DNA: TGTGCCACACGACAGGGGGGTGTCGATGAGCAGTTCTTC.

This clonotype was seen many times. The chain joins TRBV6-1 to TRBJ2-1; weak D call: TRBD2 (5 bases). Per the germline V gene, CDR1 is MNHNS and CDR2 is SASEGT. With 7 bases removed from V and 5 bases from J, the gap between germline ends came to 18 bases. This CDR3 is built from 15 residues. CDR3 nucleotide sequence: TGTGCCAGCAACGATCGGAGGCTAGGTAACAATGAGCAGTTCTTC. As protein: CASNDRRLGNNEQFF.

This clonotype was observed at least ten times. The chain couples TRBV6-2 or TRBV6-3 to TRBJ2-6, with D possibly TRBD1 on 5 matching bases. Germline V gene sequence: CDR1 MNHEY, CDR2 SVGEGT. V was cut by 4 bases and J by 1 base, with 17 bases left in between. This CDR3 region has 18 residues. The CDR3 protein is CASSSRTDRESGANVLTF. CDR3 bases: TGTGCCAGCAGTTCGAGAACTGACAGAGAATCTGGGGCCAACGTCCTGACTTTC.

This clonotype was seen repeatedly, ten times or more. The chain links TRBV5-1 to TRBJ2-1; TRBD2 might be the D (5 bases). This CDR3 has 13 residues. Per germline, CDR1 SGHRS and CDR2 YFSETQ. The V and J ends lost 3 bases and 6 bases respectively, with 10 bases between them. The CDR3 reads CASSSGSTNEQFF. CDR3 bases: TGCGCCAGCAGCTCGGGGAGCACCAATGAGCAGTTCTTC.

The chain uses TRBV27 and TRBJ1-6, with 8 bases that match TRBD1. Trimming took 3 bases from V and 8 from J; bases not matched to a gene: 3. There are 14 residues in the CDR3. Germline values: CDR1 MNHEY, CDR2 SMNVEV (reference sequence). In DNA, the CDR3 is TGTGCCAGCAGTTTCTACAGGGGGGATTCACCCCTCCACTTT. This codes for CASSFYRGDSPLHF.

The sample holds many counts of this clonotype. The chain recombines TRBV10-3 with TRBJ2-2; TRBD1 might be the D (8 bases). CDR1 and CDR2 from the germline V gene are ENHRY and SYGVKD. CDR3 length: 18 amino acids. With 5 bases removed from V and 1 base from J, the gap between germline ends came to 20 bases. The CDR3 is CAISPGPGGTGNTGELFF. The CDR3, as DNA: TGTGCCATCAGTCCCGGTCCCGGGGGGACAGGGAACACCGGGGAGCTGTTTTTT.

This clonotype came up a few times. A much larger clone lies a single base off, so this may be a read error. The CDR3 sequence is CVIIPDHSYNEQFF. The CDR3 DNA follows: TGTGTCATCATACCTGATCACTCCTACAATGAGCAGTTCTTC. The chain couples TRBV10-3 to TRBJ2-1; D is unclear. CDR1 is ENHRY, CDR2 SYGVKD, per germline. This CDR3 has 14 residues.

The chain employs TRBV5-6 and TRBJ2-3; D unresolved. V lost 0 bases to trimming and J lost 0 bases, with 8 bases between them. In germline, CDR1 is SGHDT, CDR2 YYEEEE. The CDR3 spans 15 residues. CDR3 nucleotide sequence: TGTGCCAGCAGCTTGGCTGGGGTTAGCACAGATACGCAGTATTTT. Translation gives CASSLAGVSTDTQYF.

The sample holds many counts of this clonotype. V usage is TRBV7-8 and J usage is TRBJ2-7; TRBD2 aligns across 9 bases. The CDR3 is 16 amino acids. With V trimmed by 1 base and J by 4 bases, 8 bases remained unmatched. Germline assignment: CDR1 SGHVS and CDR2 FQNEAQ. CDR3 in DNA: TGTGCCAGCAGCTTAGGCCCGGGACTAGCTCTTTACGAGCAGTACTTC. Translating gives CASSLGPGLALYEQYF.

This clonotype was observed at least ten times. J is TRBJ2-1 and V is TRBV7-8; tentative D call: TRBD2 (7 bases). The germline V and J ends were trimmed by 8 bases and 4 bases, with 15 bases remaining between them. In germline, CDR1 is SGHVS, CDR2 FQNEAQ. This CDR3 spans 14 amino acids. The chain's CDR3 is CASHPGGRYNEQFF. CDR3 coding DNA: TGTGCCAGCCACCCCGGGGGGCGTTACAATGAGCAGTTCTTC.

This clonotype was recorded many times. This chain connects TRBV6-5 to TRBJ2-4, with TRBD2 as a possible D gene (6 bases). In germline, CDR1 is MNHEY, CDR2 SVGAGI. The CDR3 runs 13 residues. V lost 2 bases and J lost 10, with 12 bases in between. The CDR3 sequence is CASSYGVAGIQYF. The CDR3 DNA follows: TGTGCCAGCAGTTACGGAGTCGCGGGAATTCAGTACTTC.

The table lists this clonotype with many counts. The J gene is TRBJ2-1, the V gene TRBV2; D call uncertain. V lost 6 bases and J lost 4, with 10 bases in between. The CDR3 extends over 13 amino acids. Germline V gives CDR1 SNHLY, CDR2 FYNNEI. CDR3 protein: CASSLTDYNEQFF. The CDR3 region has the DNA TGTGCCAGCAGCCTAACAGATTACAATGAGCAGTTCTTC. Looking up the rest from reference TRBV2 and TRBJ2-1 gives the full variable domain: EPEVTQTPSHQVTQMGQEVILRCVPISNHLYFYWYRQILGQKVEFLVSFYNNEISEKSEIFDDQFSVERPDGSNFTLKIRSTKLEDSAMYFCASSLTDYNEQFFGPGTRLTVL.

The V gene is TRBV19, the J gene TRBJ2-3, with D tentatively TRBD1 (7 bases). Trimming left V 6 bases short and J 0 bases short, with 16 bases between. The CDR3 is 16 amino acids. Germline lookup yields CDR1 LNHDA and CDR2 SQIVND (reference sequence). CDR3 coding DNA: TGTGCCAGTAGCCCAAGGACAGGACTAAGCACAGATACGCAGTATTTT. Translating it yields CASSPRTGLSTDTQYF.